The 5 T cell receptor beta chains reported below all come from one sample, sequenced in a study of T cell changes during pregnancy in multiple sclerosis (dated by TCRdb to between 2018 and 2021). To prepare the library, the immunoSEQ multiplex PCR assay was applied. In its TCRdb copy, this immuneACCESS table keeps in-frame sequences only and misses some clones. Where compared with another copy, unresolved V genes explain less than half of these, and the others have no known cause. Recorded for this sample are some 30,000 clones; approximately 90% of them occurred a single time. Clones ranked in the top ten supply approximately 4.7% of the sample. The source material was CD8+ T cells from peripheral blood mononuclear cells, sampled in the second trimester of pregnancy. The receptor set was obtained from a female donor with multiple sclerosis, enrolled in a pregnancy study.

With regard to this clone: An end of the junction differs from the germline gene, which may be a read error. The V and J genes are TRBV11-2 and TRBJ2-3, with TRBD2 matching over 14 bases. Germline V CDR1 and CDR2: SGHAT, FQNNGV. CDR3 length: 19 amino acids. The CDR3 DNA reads TGTGCCGGCAGCTTCTGGTGGACTAGCGGGAGGACCCTCACAGATACGCAGTATTTT. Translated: CAGSFWWTSGRTLTDTQYF. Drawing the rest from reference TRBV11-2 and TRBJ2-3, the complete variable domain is EAGVAQSPRYKIIEKRQSVAFWCNPISGHATLYWYQQILGQGPKLLIQFQNNGVVDDSQLPKDRFSAERLKGVDSTLKIQPAKLEDSAVYLCAGSFWWTSGRTLTDTQYFGPGTRLTVL.

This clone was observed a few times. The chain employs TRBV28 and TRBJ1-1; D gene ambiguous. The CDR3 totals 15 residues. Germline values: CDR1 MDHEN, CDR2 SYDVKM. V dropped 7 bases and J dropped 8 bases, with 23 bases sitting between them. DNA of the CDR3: TGTGCCAGCATCTTTCCGGGAACACGGTTCGGGGAAGCTTTCTTT. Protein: CASIFPGTRFGEAFF.

The CDR3 nucleotides are TGTGCCAGCAGCCCGTGGGGAGCTAACTATGGCTACACCTTC. It yields the protein CASSPWGANYGYTF. The chain uses TRBV13 and TRBJ1-2; D ambiguous. Trimming stripped 5 bases from V and 0 bases from J, with 10 bases between. The CDR3 spans 14 residues. The V gene's germline CDR1 is PRHDT and CDR2 FYEKMQ (reference sequence). Filled out from reference TRBV13 and TRBJ1-2, the complete variable domain reads AAGVIQSPRHLIKEKRETATLKCYPIPRHDTVYWYQQGPGQDPQFLISFYEKMQSDKGSIPDRFSAQQFSDYHSELNMSSLELGDSALYFCASSPWGANYGYTFGSGTRLTVV.

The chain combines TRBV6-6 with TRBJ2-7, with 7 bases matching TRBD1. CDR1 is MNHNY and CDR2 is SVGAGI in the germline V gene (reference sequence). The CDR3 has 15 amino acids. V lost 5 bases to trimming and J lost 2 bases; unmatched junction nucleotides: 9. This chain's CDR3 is CASSPLTGWAYEQYF. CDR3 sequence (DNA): TGTGCCAGCAGTCCCCTGACAGGGTGGGCCTACGAGCAGTACTTC.

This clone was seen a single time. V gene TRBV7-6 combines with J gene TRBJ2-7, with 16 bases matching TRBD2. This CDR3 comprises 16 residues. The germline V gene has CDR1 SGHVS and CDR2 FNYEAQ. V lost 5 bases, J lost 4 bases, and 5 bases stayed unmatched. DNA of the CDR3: TGTGCCAGCAGCCCAGGGACTAGCGGGAGGGCTTACGAGCAGTACTTC. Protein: CASSPGTSGRAYEQYF.